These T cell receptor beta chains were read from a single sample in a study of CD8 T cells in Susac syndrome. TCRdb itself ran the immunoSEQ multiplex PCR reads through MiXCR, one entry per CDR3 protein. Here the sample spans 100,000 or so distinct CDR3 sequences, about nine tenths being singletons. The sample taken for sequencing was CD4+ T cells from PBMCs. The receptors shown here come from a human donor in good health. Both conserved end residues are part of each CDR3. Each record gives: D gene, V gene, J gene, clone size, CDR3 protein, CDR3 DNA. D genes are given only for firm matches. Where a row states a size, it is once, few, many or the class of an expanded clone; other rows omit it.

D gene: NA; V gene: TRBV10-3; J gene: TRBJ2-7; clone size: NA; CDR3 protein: CAISEDLAFSYEQYF; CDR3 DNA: TGTGCCATCAGTGAGGATCTAGCGTTCTCCTACGAGCAGTACTTC
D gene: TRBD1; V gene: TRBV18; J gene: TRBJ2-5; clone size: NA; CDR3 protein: CASSPPSGQGETQYF; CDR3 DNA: TGTGCCAGCTCACCCCCCTCCGGACAGGGAGAGACCCAGTACTTC
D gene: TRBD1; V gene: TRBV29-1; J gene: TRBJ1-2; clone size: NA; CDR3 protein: CSVDSRGLGGYTF; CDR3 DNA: TGCAGCGTTGACTCCAGGGGGCTAGGTGGCTACACCTTC
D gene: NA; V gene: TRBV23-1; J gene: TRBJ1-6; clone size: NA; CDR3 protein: CASSHTGPPRNNSPLHF; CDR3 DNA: TGCGCCAGCAGTCACACCGGGCCCCCACGGAATAATTCACCCCTCCACTTT
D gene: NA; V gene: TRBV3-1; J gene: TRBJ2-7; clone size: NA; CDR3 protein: CASSRTAKYEQYF; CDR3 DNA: TGTGCCAGCAGCCGGACAGCCAAGTACGAGCAGTACTTC
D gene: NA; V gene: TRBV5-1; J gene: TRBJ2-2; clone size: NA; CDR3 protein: CASSPPPGTGELFF; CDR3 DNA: TGCGCCAGCAGCCCACCCCCCGGCACCGGGGAGCTGTTTTTT
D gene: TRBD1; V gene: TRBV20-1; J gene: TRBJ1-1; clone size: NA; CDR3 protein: CSASYGQGGTEAFF; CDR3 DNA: TGCAGTGCTAGTTACGGACAGGGCGGGACTGAAGCTTTCTTT
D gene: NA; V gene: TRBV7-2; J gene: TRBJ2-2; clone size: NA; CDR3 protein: CASSPQGITGELFF; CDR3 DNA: TGTGCCAGCAGCCCTCAGGGGATTACCGGGGAGCTGTTTTTT
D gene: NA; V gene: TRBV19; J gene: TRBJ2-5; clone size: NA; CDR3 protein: CASSRGETQYF; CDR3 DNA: TGTGCCAGTAGTCGCGGAGAGACCCAGTACTTC
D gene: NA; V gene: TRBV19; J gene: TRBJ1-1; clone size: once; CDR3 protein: CASSKASGENTEAFF; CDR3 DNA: TGTGCCAGTAGTAAGGCGTCGGGCGAGAACACTGAAGCTTTCTTT
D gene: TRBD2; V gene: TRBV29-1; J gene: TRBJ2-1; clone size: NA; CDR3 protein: CSVAPKAGASSSYNEQFF; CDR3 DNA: TGCAGCGTTGCCCCTAAAGCGGGGGCCTCGAGCTCCTACAATGAGCAGTTCTTC
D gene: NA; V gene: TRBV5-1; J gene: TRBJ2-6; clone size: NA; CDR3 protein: CASSSGTGLSGANVLTF; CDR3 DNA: TGCGCCAGCAGCTCCGGGACGGGGTTATCTGGGGCCAACGTCCTGACTTTC
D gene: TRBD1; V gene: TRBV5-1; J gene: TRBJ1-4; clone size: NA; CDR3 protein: CASSLTGGEATNEKLFF; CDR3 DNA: TGCGCCAGCAGCTTGACAGGGGGTGAAGCAACTAATGAAAAACTGTTTTTT
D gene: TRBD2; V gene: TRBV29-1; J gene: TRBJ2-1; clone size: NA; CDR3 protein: CSVAPGGDNNEQFF; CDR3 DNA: TGCAGCGTTGCCCCGGGAGGGGATAACAATGAGCAGTTCTTC
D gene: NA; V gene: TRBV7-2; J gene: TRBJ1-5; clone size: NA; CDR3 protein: CASSSGASQPQHF; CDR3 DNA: TGTGCCAGCAGCTCGGGGGCGAGTCAGCCCCAGCATTTT
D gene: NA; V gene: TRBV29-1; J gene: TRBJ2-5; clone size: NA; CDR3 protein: CSVTIPPGTQETQYF; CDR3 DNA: TGCAGCGTCACTATCCCCCCCGGGACGCAAGAGACCCAGTACTTC
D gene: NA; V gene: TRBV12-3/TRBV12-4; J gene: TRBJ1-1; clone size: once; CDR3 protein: CASSLSTSNTEAFF; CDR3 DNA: TGTGCCAGCAGCCTATCAACGTCGAACACTGAAGCTTTCTTT
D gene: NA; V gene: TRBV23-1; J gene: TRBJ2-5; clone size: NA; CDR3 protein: CASKTGPNFRETQYF; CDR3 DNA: TGCGCCAGCAAGACGGGGCCGAATTTTAGAGAGACCCAGTACTTC
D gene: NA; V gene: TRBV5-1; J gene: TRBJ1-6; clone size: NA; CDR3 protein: CASSSGTKDSPLHF; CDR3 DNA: TGCGCCAGCAGCTCAGGGACGAAGGATTCACCCCTCCACTTT